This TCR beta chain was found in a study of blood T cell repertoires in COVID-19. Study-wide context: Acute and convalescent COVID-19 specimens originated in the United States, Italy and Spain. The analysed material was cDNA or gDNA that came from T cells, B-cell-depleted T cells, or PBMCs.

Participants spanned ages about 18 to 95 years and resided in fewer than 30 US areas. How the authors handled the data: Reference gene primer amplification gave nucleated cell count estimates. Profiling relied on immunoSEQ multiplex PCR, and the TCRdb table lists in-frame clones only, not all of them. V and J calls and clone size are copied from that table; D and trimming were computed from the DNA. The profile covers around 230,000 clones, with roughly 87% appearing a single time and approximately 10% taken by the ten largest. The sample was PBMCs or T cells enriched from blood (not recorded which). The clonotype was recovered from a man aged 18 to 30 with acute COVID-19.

CDR3 region: CASSQDLETQYF. CDR3 nucleotides: TGTGCCAGCAGCCAAGATCTGGAGACCCAGTACTTC. J is TRBJ2-5 and V is TRBV3-1 (or the pseudogene TRBV3-2); no clear D. V lost 0 bases, J lost 5 bases, and 4 bases lay in between. There are 12 residues in the CDR3. Germline V gene data show CDR1 as LGHDT and CDR2 as YNNKEL (reference sequence).